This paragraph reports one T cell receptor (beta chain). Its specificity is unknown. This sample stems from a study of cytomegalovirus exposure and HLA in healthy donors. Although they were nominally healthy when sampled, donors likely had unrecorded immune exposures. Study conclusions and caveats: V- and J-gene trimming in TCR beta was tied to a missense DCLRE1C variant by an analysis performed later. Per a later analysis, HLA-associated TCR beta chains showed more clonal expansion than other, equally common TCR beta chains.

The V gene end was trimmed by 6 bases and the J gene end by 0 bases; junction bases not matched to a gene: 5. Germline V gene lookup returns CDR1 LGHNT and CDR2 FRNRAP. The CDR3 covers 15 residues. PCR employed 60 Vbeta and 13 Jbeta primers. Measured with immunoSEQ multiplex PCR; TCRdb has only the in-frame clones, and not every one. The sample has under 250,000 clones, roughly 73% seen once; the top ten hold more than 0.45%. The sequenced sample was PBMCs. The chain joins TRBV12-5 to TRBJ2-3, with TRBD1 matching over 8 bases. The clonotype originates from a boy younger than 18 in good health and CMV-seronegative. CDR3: CASGTGQGSTDTQYF. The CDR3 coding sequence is TGTGCTAGTGGAACCGGACAGGGAAGCACAGATACGCAGTATTTT.